This T cell receptor beta chain was observed in a study of graft-versus-host responses after intestinal transplantation. Study-wide background: Recipients uniformly received anti-thymocyte globulin induction, followed by tacrolimus and steroids for three to four years. Study-wide findings and caveats: Recipient marrow showed GvH clones, some seen first in ileum or blood. Across patients carrying graft-donor T cell macrochimerism, allografts held high graft-versus-host to host-versus-graft clonal ratios.

As concerns this clone: Its antigen is unidentified.

Germline V gene sequence: CDR1 SGHAT, CDR2 FQNNGV. CDR3 length: 14 amino acids. V gave up 7 bases and J gave up 9 bases, with 19 bases separating them. Clones were sequenced by immunoSEQ multiplex PCR, and TCRdb holds only the in-frame ones, with some missing. Among around 89,000 clones listed, around 92% were seen once. Source: unstimulated CD8+ T cells sorted from spleen or lymph node cells, taken before transplant. The rearrangement links TRBV11-2 to TRBJ2-1; D unresolved. This clonotype originated in a human donor who was the organ donor for an intestinal transplant. CDR3: CASMATAHVAEQFF. The CDR3 DNA reads as TGTGCCAGCATGGCCACCGCACATGTCGCTGAGCAGTTCTTC.